Below are 18 T cell receptor beta chains sequenced from a single sample in a study of blood T cells in healthy people across ages (dated by TCRdb to the mid-2010s). Libraries were constructed by 5' RACE. Sequencing took place on an Illumina HiSeq 2500. A second PCR of roughly 7 to 12 cycles was run with a J-beta primer mix and a sample-barcoded 5' primer. TCRdb reanalyzed the raw reads on its own, using fastp at Q25 for trimming and MiXCR for clone calling, and kept in-frame beta chains. Identical CDR3 protein sequences are pooled into one entry, listed with their most common genes and DNA. This sample holds about 1.4 million distinct CDR3 sequences; almost 60% were observed only once. In total, the top ten clones hold over 5.5% of the sample. The sample taken for sequencing was blood. The receptors were sampled from a man between 18 and 35 years old in good health.

The chain carries TRBV28 and TRBJ2-1; 11 nucleotides match TRBD2. Trimming removed 2 bases from V and 7 bases from J; junction bases left unmatched: 4. The germline V gene encodes CDR1 MDHEN and CDR2 SYDVKM. This CDR3 contains 15 residues. CDR3 protein: CASSLLAGGRNEQFF. Here the CDR3 DNA reads TGTGCCAGCAGTTTACTAGCGGGGGGTCGGAATGAGCAGTTCTTC.

The rearrangement links TRBV6-2 or TRBV6-3 to TRBJ2-3; D is ambiguous. CDR3 length equals 15 residues. Germline assignment: CDR1 MNHEY and CDR2 SVGEGT. Trimming removed 2 bases at V and 3 bases at J, with 12 bases between. The CDR3 region has the DNA TGTGCCAGCAGTTACCTTGGAGTACGTACAGATACGCAGTATTTT. Protein: CASSYLGVRTDTQYF.

The V call is TRBV10-2, the J call TRBJ2-3; TRBD1 matches at 8 bases. Germline V gives CDR1 WSHSY, CDR2 SAAADI. The length of the CDR3 is 16 residues. V lost 2 bases and J lost 2; bases outside the gene matches: 6. The CDR3 region is CASSETPGQDTDTQYF. CDR3 sequence (DNA): TGCGCCAGCAGTGAGACACCGGGACAGGACACAGATACGCAGTATTTT.

This clonotype showed up just a few times. The CDR3 region is CASSLERDITDTQYF. The DNA of the CDR3 is TGTGCCAGCAGCTTAGAACGCGATATCACAGATACGCAGTATTTT. The chain combines TRBV7-9 with TRBJ2-3; D is ambiguous. Per the germline V gene, CDR1 is SEHNR and CDR2 is FQNEAQ (reference sequence). With 1 base removed from V and 2 bases from J, the gap between germline ends came to 10 bases. The CDR3 has 15 residues.

This clonotype was recorded once. This sequence joins TRBV11-2 and TRBJ2-1; TRBD1 is a possible D gene (5 bases). CDR1 is SGHAT, CDR2 FQNNGV, per germline. CDR3 size: 18 residues. V was shortened by 5 bases and J by 5 bases, with 25 bases between the two germline ends. CDR3 nucleotide sequence: TGTGCCAGCAGCCCCCTTTTGCCGACAGTAAAGGACCACAATGAGCAGTTCTTC. Translation gives CASSPLLPTVKDHNEQFF. Complete variable domain (other parts from reference TRBV11-2 and TRBJ2-1): EAGVAQSPRYKIIEKRQSVAFWCNPISGHATLYWYQQILGQGPKLLIQFQNNGVVDDSQLPKDRFSAERLKGVDSTLKIQPAKLEDSAVYLCASSPLLPTVKDHNEQFFGPGTRLTVL.

The V gene is TRBV6-2 or TRBV6-3, the J gene TRBJ2-3, with D unresolved. Germline CDR1 is MNHEY and CDR2 is SVGEGT. There are 16 residues in the CDR3. V was cut by 0 bases and J by 0 bases, with 10 bases left in between. The CDR3 spells CASSYSTKPSTDTQYF. The CDR3 coding sequence is TGTGCCAGCAGTTACTCGACCAAACCTAGCACAGATACGCAGTATTTT.

The CDR3 DNA is TGCAGTGCAGACAGGGCCTCCTACGAGCAGTACTTC. Encoded protein: CSADRASYEQYF. V and J are TRBV20-1 and TRBJ2-7; 7 bases match TRBD1. In germline, CDR1 is DFQATT, CDR2 SNEGSKA (reference sequence). The J segment lost 0 bases and the V segment lost 6 bases, leaving 2 bases of the junction unmatched. The CDR3 runs to 12 residues.

This chain connects TRBV20-1 to TRBJ1-2; a possible D gene is TRBD1 (6 bases). Per the germline V gene, CDR1 is DFQATT and CDR2 is SNEGSKA (reference sequence). The CDR3 spans 12 residues. V lost 5 bases, J lost 4 bases, and 11 bases lay in between. The CDR3 loop is CSAPQGVYGYTF. The DNA of the CDR3 is TGCAGTGCTCCACAGGGCGTCTATGGCTACACCTTC.

This clonotype showed up just once. The chain uses TRBV7-2 and TRBJ2-3, with 7 bases identical to TRBD1. Trimming cost V 2 bases and J 7 bases; bases outside gene matches: 3. This CDR3 is 13 amino acids long. Germline loops: CDR1 SGHTA, CDR2 FQGNSA. The CDR3 sequence is CASSLRTGNTQYF. As DNA, the CDR3 is TGTGCCAGCAGCTTACGGACAGGAAATACGCAGTATTTT.

This clonotype was picked up one time. It may be a read error: a sequence one base away is much more abundant. The chain couples TRBV2 to TRBJ2-7; 8 nucleotides match TRBD2. The CDR3 covers 16 residues. V was pared by 11 bases and J by 3 bases, with 18 bases of the junction left unmatched. CDR1 and CDR2 from the germline V gene are SNHLY and FYNNEI. This CDR3 is CAGTLTDGSGIYEQYF. CDR3 nucleotide sequence: TGTGCCGGCACTCTGACTGATGGTAGCGGGATCTACGAGCAGTACTTC.

The chain uses TRBV5-5 and TRBJ2-2; D not certain. Trimming cost V 4 bases and J 4 bases, with 17 bases left between them. CDR1 is SGHKS, CDR2 YYEKEE, per germline (reference sequence). The CDR3 totals 16 residues. The CDR3 bases are TGTGCCAGCAGCCCAATATTGACTGCAGCCACCGGGGAGCTGTTTTTT. It codes for CASSPILTAATGELFF.

This chain links TRBV20-1 with TRBJ2-1; 7 bases map to TRBD2. The CDR3 has 18 residues. The germline gives CDR1 DFQATT, CDR2 SNEGSKA (reference sequence). Trimming took 0 bases from V and 3 from J; bases not matched to a gene: 14. CDR3 residues: CSARDSSGRKGFYNEQFF. The CDR3 coding sequence is TGCAGTGCTAGAGATTCTAGCGGAAGGAAGGGATTCTACAATGAGCAGTTCTTC.

This sequence joins TRBV5-1 and TRBJ2-3; 7 positions agree with TRBD2. The CDR3 length is 16 residues. V shed 4 bases and J 3 bases; nucleotides not matched to a gene: 11. Germline V gene data show CDR1 as SGHRS and CDR2 as YFSETQ. The DNA of the CDR3 is TGCGCCAGCAGCCGTAGCGGGCCTGACCCAACAGATACGCAGTATTTT. It is translated as CASSRSGPDPTDTQYF.

The genes are TRBV5-5 and TRBJ1-2; D perhaps matches TRBD1 (5 bases). The V and J ends lost 0 bases and 5 bases respectively, with 14 bases between them. This CDR3 has 15 amino acids. Germline lookup yields CDR1 SGHKS and CDR2 YYEKEE (reference sequence). The DNA for the CDR3 is TGTGCCAGCAGCTTGGCCCGACAGCGGGAGTATGGCTACACCTTC. This codes for CASSLARQREYGYTF.

The chain joins TRBV7-8 to TRBJ2-1, with 10 bases lining up with TRBD2. After removal of 6 bases from V and 6 bases from J, the junction contained 5 bases not matched to a gene. The germline gives CDR1 SGHVS, CDR2 FQNEAQ. This CDR3 is built from 14 residues. DNA for the CDR3: TGTGCCAGCAGGAAGCGGGAGGGCCTCAATGAGCAGTTCTTC. Translating gives CASRKREGLNEQFF.

The V gene is TRBV2, the J gene TRBJ2-1; weak D call: TRBD1 (6 bases). The last part of the DNA fits TRBJ2-7 better; the J call may be wrong. CDR1 is SNHLY, CDR2 FYNNEI, per germline. This CDR3 is 15 amino acids long. The DNA for the CDR3 is TGTGCCAGCAGTGACGGGACACAAGCCACGAGGGAGCAGTACTTC. As protein: CASSDGTQATREQYF.

This sequence joins TRBV6-1 and TRBJ2-7; D remains ambiguous. CDR1 and CDR2 from the germline V gene are MNHNS and SASEGT. The CDR3 has 15 amino acids. The V end was cut by 1 base, the J end by 6 bases, with 16 bases between. The DNA for the CDR3 is TGTGCCAGCAGTGAAGATCGGGCTCCCGAGCGCGAGCAGTACTTC. This encodes CASSEDRAPEREQYF.

This chain connects TRBV3-1 to TRBJ2-7; the match to TRBD1 covers 9 bases. In germline, CDR1 is LGHDT, CDR2 YNNKEL (reference sequence). This CDR3 has 15 residues. V was clipped by 4 bases and J by 2 bases; unmatched bases: 6. CDR3 loop: CASSRDRGKAYEQYF. The DNA for the CDR3 is TGTGCCAGCAGCCGCGACAGGGGGAAGGCCTACGAGCAGTACTTC.